Listed here are 15 T cell receptor beta chains from one sample, sequenced in a study of human versus mouse CDR3 diversity and MHC coevolution. Sequenced by immunoSEQ multiplex PCR; TCRdb stores in-frame clones only, minus some. Of about 83,000 clones detected, 80% to 95% appear once; the ten largest clones hold less than 0.16%. Material for sequencing was naive CD4+ T cells from blood. Subset given: CD45RO-negative CD62L-positive naive CD4 T cells. The receptors shown here come from a person aged 30 to 69 in good health.

V usage is TRBV27 and J usage is TRBJ2-3; 10 nucleotides line up with TRBD2. The CDR3 sequence is 16 residues long. The trim removed 3 bases at V and 1 base at J, leaving 4 bases unmatched. Germline CDR1 is MNHEY and CDR2 is SMNVEV (reference sequence). The CDR3 sequence is CASSFGLAGGTDTQYF. The DNA of the CDR3 is TGTGCCAGCAGTTTTGGCCTAGCGGGAGGCACAGATACGCAGTATTTT.

This chain uses TRBV10-2 with TRBJ1-1, with TRBD1 as a possible D gene (6 bases). The CDR3 has 14 residues. Trimming took off 7 bases at V and 4 bases at J, with 16 bases between the two ends. CDR1 and CDR2 (germline): WSHSY, SAAADI. CDR3 residues: CASTPSGGATEAFF. The CDR3 DNA reads TGCGCCAGCACCCCATCGGGGGGGGCCACTGAAGCTTTCTTT.

A few counts support this clone. The rearrangement links TRBV7-2 to TRBJ1-4; 9 nucleotides line up with TRBD1. J lost 7 bases, V lost 4 bases, and 10 bases had no gene match. This CDR3 has 16 amino acids. The germline CDR1 and CDR2 sequences are SGHTA and FQGNSA. Written as DNA, the CDR3 is TGTGCCAGCAGCTCGGGGGACAGGGTATCAGGTGAAAAACTGTTTTTT. Protein product: CASSSGDRVSGEKLFF.

The chain is built from TRBV30 and TRBJ1-5; D is unresolved. The length of the CDR3 is 12 residues. V gave up 1 base and J gave up 9 bases, with 10 bases separating them. Germline CDR1 is GTSNPN and CDR2 is SVGIG (reference sequence). The CDR3 sequence: CAWSGVPGPQHF. For the CDR3, the DNA is TGTGCCTGGAGTGGCGTACCGGGGCCCCAGCATTTT.

V is TRBV2 and J is TRBJ1-4; TRBD1 aligns across 10 bases. The V gene end was trimmed by 6 bases and the J gene end by 7 bases; junction bases not matched to a gene: 8. The V gene's germline CDR1 is SNHLY and CDR2 FYNNEI. This CDR3 region has 15 residues. CDR3 protein: CASRGPGQGGEKLFF. The CDR3 DNA follows: TGTGCCAGCAGGGGGCCCGGACAGGGGGGTGAAAAACTGTTTTTT.

The chain links TRBV27 to TRBJ1-6; 7 nucleotides line up with TRBD1. This CDR3 has 13 residues. J gave up 10 bases and V 6 bases, and 6 bases lay outside the gene matches. Per the germline V gene, CDR1 is MNHEY and CDR2 is SMNVEV (reference sequence). The CDR3 DNA follows: TGTGCCAGCAGCCCACAGGGGAGATCACCCCTCCACTTT. It encodes CASSPQGRSPLHF.

The chain joins TRBV30 to TRBJ1-3; possible D gene TRBD1, 6 bases. The germline gives CDR1 GTSNPN, CDR2 SVGIG (reference sequence). The CDR3 contains 14 residues. The V gene lost 4 bases and the J gene lost 6 bases, with 16 bases spanning the gap. CDR3 loop: CAWTGGGRVNTIYF. DNA for the CDR3: TGTGCCTGGACCGGCGGGGGGCGCGTAAACACCATATATTTT.

The rearrangement uses TRBV5-1 and TRBJ2-7, with TRBD1 as a possible D gene (6 bases). The length of the CDR3 is 14 residues. The V gene lost 4 bases and the J gene lost 2 bases, with 13 bases spanning the gap. CDR1 and CDR2 (germline): SGHRS, YFSETQ. The CDR3 nucleotides are TGCGCCAGCAGCACACCGACAGGTACCTACGAGCAGTACTTC. Translation: CASSTPTGTYEQYF.

V usage is TRBV27 and J usage is TRBJ2-3, with 10 nucleotides matching TRBD2. The CDR3 totals 17 residues. Germline lookup yields CDR1 MNHEY and CDR2 SMNVEV (reference sequence). V was pared by 3 bases and J by 2 bases, with 8 bases of the junction left unmatched. Written as DNA, the CDR3 is TGTGCCAGCAGTTTGGGGAGCGGGAGGGCCGTCACAGATACGCAGTATTTT. Translating gives CASSLGSGRAVTDTQYF.

V is TRBV4-1 and J is TRBJ1-2; 7 bases agree with TRBD1. From germline, CDR1 is MGHRA and CDR2 YSYEKL. The trim removed 5 bases at V and 4 bases at J, leaving 10 bases unmatched. The CDR3 sequence is 15 residues long. CDR3 nucleotide sequence: TGCGCCAGCAGCACCTACAGGGGAGGCGTCTATGGCTACACCTTC. Translating gives CASSTYRGGVYGYTF.

V gene TRBV30 combines with J gene TRBJ2-7; D unresolved. Germline V gene lookup returns CDR1 GTSNPN and CDR2 SVGIG (reference sequence). CDR3 size: 13 residues. V dropped 0 bases and J dropped 3 bases, with 9 bases sitting between them. CDR3 region: CAWSVLSSYEQYF. In DNA, the CDR3 is TGTGCCTGGAGTGTATTGTCTAGCTACGAGCAGTACTTC.

This sequence joins TRBV5-1 and TRBJ1-1; D gene uncertain. This CDR3 spans 13 amino acids. CDR1 is SGHRS, CDR2 YFSETQ, per germline. Deletions cut 2 bases from V and 4 bases from J, with 9 bases between. DNA for the CDR3: TGCGCCAGCAGCTTTGACAAAGGCACTGAAGCTTTCTTT. This gives the protein CASSFDKGTEAFF.

This clone was seen a few times. The genes are TRBV6-1 and TRBJ1-2; 8 bases align to TRBD1. The CDR3 spans 15 residues. Looked up from germline, CDR1 is MNHNS and CDR2 is SASEGT. The trim removed 0 bases at V and 7 bases at J, leaving 7 bases unmatched. Here the CDR3 DNA reads TGTGCCAGCAGTGAAGCACCCAGGGGGCAGGGTGGCTACACCTTC. Translation: CASSEAPRGQGGYTF.

CDR3: CASSSDLSGGELFF. Here the CDR3 DNA reads TGTGCCAGCAGCTCGGACCTTAGCGGAGGGGAGCTGTTTTTT. The genes are TRBV7-9 and TRBJ2-2; maybe TRBD2 (6 bases). With 4 bases removed from V and 8 bases from J, the gap between germline ends came to 14 bases. CDR1 SEHNR and CDR2 FQNEAQ come from the germline V gene (reference sequence). The CDR3 sequence is 14 residues long.

J is TRBJ1-5 and V is TRBV11-2, with 7 bases identical to TRBD1. This CDR3 has 14 residues. CDR1 is SGHAT, CDR2 FQNNGV, per germline. Germline trimming cut 9 bases from V and 7 bases from J; bases unmatched to any gene: 12. This CDR3 is CAREGTGVRQPQHF. The CDR3 DNA follows: TGTGCCAGGGAGGGAACAGGGGTCAGGCAGCCCCAGCATTTT.